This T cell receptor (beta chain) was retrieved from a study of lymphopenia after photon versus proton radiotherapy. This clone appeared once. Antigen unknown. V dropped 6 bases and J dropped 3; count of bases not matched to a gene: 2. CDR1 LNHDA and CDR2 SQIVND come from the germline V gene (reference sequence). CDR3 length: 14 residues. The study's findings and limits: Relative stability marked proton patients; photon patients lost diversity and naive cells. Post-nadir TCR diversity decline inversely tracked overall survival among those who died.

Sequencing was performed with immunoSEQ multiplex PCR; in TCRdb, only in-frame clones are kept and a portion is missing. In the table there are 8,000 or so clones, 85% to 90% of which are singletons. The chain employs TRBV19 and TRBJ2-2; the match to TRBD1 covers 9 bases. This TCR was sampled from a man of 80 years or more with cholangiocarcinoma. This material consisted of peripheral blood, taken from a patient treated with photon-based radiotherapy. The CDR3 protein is CASRGTGHTGELFF. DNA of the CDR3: TGTGCCAGTAGGGGGACAGGGCACACCGGGGAGCTGTTTTTT. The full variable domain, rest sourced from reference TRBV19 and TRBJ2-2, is DGGITQSPKYLFRKEGQNVTLSCEQNLNHDAMYWYRQDPGQGLRLIYYSQIVNDFQKGDIAEGYSVSREKKESFPLTVTSAQKNPTAFYLCASRGTGHTGELFFGEGSRLTVL.